This is a list of T cell receptor beta chains from one sample in a study of blood T cells in healthy people across ages. TCRdb processed the 5' RACE reads anew with MiXCR; each CDR3 protein has one entry. The profile shows more than 1 million distinct CDR3 sequences, 40% to 45% of them singletons. Input material: blood. These receptors all come from a woman aged 55-75 years in good health. Both conserved end residues are part of each CDR3. A D gene is named only where the DNA matches it firmly. Rows may omit the clone size; those that give it use once, few, many or a size class.

j_call,v_call,clone_size,d_call,cdr3_aa,cdr3_nt
TRBJ2-5,TRBV6-5,-,TRBD1,CVSSPTGQGVGTQYF,TGTGTCAGCAGCCCGACAGGGCAAGGTGTGGGGACCCAGTACTTC
TRBJ2-6,TRBV12-3/TRBV12-4,-,-,CASSLEELASGSGANVLTF,TGTGCCAGCAGTTTAGAGGAGTTAGCGAGTGGCTCTGGGGCCAACGTCCTGACTTTC
TRBJ2-1,TRBV11-1,-,TRBD2,CASSFPVAGGPQYNEQFF,TGTGCCAGCAGCTTCCCTGTAGCGGGAGGGCCACAGTACAATGAGCAGTTCTTC
TRBJ1-2,TRBV28,-,-,CATENRALRGYTF,TGTGCCACCGAAAACAGGGCCCTGAGAGGCTACACCTTC
TRBJ2-3,TRBV20-1,few,TRBD1,CSARRPDRGITDTQYF,TGCAGTGCTAGGAGGCCCGACAGGGGGATCACAGATACGCAGTATTTT
TRBJ2-7,TRBV27,-,-,CASSLRAYNEQYF,TGTGCCAGCAGTTTAAGGGCTTATAATGAGCAGTACTTC
TRBJ2-2,TRBV2,-,-,CASQEIGAGELFF,TGTGCCAGCCAGGAGATCGGTGCCGGGGAGCTGTTTTTT
TRBJ2-7,TRBV7-8,-,-,CASSLDIGGEQYF,TGTGCCAGCAGCTTAGACATAGGGGGGGAGCAGTACTTC
TRBJ2-1,TRBV6-1,-,TRBD2,CASSPVLLAGEVNEQFF,TGTGCCAGCAGCCCCGTGCTACTAGCGGGAGAGGTTAATGAGCAGTTCTTC
TRBJ2-7,TRBV27,-,-,CASSGGGQGIFYEQYF,TGTGCCAGCAGTGGGGGTGGGCAGGGAATTTTCTACGAGCAGTACTTC
TRBJ1-2,TRBV20-1,-,TRBD1,CSAQAPGQGAISYGYTF,TGCAGTGCCCAAGCGCCGGGACAGGGGGCGATTTCTTATGGCTACACCTTC
TRBJ2-7,TRBV27,few,TRBD1,CASTPSSGTGGNEQYF,TGTGCCAGCACTCCAAGTAGCGGGACAGGGGGAAACGAGCAGTACTTC
TRBJ2-7,TRBV10-3,-,TRBD2,CAIRTSGRLNYEQYF,TGTGCCATCCGGACTAGCGGGAGGCTGAACTACGAGCAGTACTTC
TRBJ1-1,TRBV6-6,-,-,CASSYSSIGGTEAFF,TGTGCCAGCAGTTACTCGAGTATAGGGGGCACTGAAGCTTTCTTT
TRBJ2-3,TRBV27,-,-,CASSSSRTAGSTDTQYF,TGTGCCAGCAGTTCATCACGTACAGCGGGTAGCACAGATACGCAGTATTTT
TRBJ2-7,TRBV27,-,TRBD2,CASSFTSAYNEQYF,TGTGCCAGCAGTTTCACTAGCGCCTACAATGAGCAGTACTTC
TRBJ1-1,TRBV2,-,-,CASSASGGLEAFF,TGTGCCAGCAGTGCTAGCGGGGGGCTTGAGGCTTTCTTT
TRBJ2-5,TRBV4-1,few,TRBD2,CASSWLAGQETQYF,TGCGCCAGCAGCTGGCTAGCGGGACAAGAGACCCAGTACTTC
TRBJ2-5,TRBV7-9,-,TRBD2,CASSLESGVETQYF,TGTGCCAGCAGCTTAGAGAGCGGGGTAGAGACCCAGTACTTC
TRBJ2-1,TRBV27,-,-,CASWNNPSSYNEQFF,TGTGCCAGCTGGAATAATCCGAGCTCCTACAATGAGCAGTTCTTC
TRBJ2-5,TRBV6-5,-,-,CASSYGPPGRETQYF,TGTGCCAGCAGTTACGGCCCCCCGGGTAGAGAGACCCAGTACTTC
TRBJ2-3,TRBV7-2,-,-,CASSLAWSEPGTQYF,TGTGCCAGCAGCTTAGCCTGGTCCGAGCCGGGGACGCAGTATTTT
TRBJ1-3,TRBV5-1,-,-,CASSGQDGNTIYF,TGCGCCAGCAGTGGCCAGGACGGGAACACCATATATTTT
TRBJ1-2,TRBV7-2,once,-,CASSTRQANYGYTF,TGTGCCAGCAGCACTCGACAGGCTAACTATGGCTACACCTTC
TRBJ2-7,TRBV12-3/TRBV12-4,few,-,CASSLASNAYEQYF,TGTGCCAGCAGTTTAGCCTCAAACGCCTACGAGCAGTACTTC
TRBJ2-6,TRBV4-1,-,-,CASSPQFAGANVLTF,TGCGCCAGCAGCCCTCAGTTCGCCGGGGCCAACGTCCTGACTTTC
TRBJ2-4,TRBV4-1,-,-,CASSQPRNIQYF,TGCGCCAGCAGCCAACCCAGGAACATTCAGTACTTC
TRBJ2-7,TRBV27,-,TRBD2,CASVQAGGREQYF,TGTGCCAGCGTGCAGGCGGGCGGGAGAGAGCAGTACTTC